These T cell receptor beta chains were read from a single sample in a study of vaccination and CD4 T cells after COVID-19. One entry per CDR3 protein, called by TCRdb with MiXCR from the PCR reads. Counted here are roughly 13,000 distinct CDR3 sequences, approximately 60% occurring once; the ten biggest clones make up approximately 10%. Antigens for these TCRs are unknown. Material for sequencing was CD4+ T cells from blood, cultured in vitro. The receptors derive from a human donor who had recovered from COVID-19. Both conserved end residues are part of each CDR3. The D gene is left open where the match is weak. Clone size is shown for a subset of rows, as once, few, many or a class of expanded clone.

TRBJ2-3 TRBV20-1 TRBD1 few CSATGGPSTDTQYF TGCAGTGCCACAGGGGGCCCAAGCACAGATACGCAGTATTTT
TRBJ2-5 TRBV7-2 . . CASSSRGETQYF TGTGCCAGCAGCTCACGCGGGGAGACCCAGTACTTC
TRBJ2-5 TRBV20-1 TRBD2 . CSASLRLAGETQYF TGCAGTGCTTCCCTCCGACTAGCGGGCGAGACCCAGTACTTC
TRBJ2-7 TRBV20-1 TRBD2 few CSASGGTNTRYEQYF TGCAGTGCTAGTGGGGGGACTAACACCAGATACGAGCAGTACTTC
TRBJ1-5 TRBV6-2/TRBV6-3 TRBD1 once CASTRTGASNQPQHF TGTGCCAGCACCCGGACAGGGGCTAGCAATCAGCCCCAGCATTTT
TRBJ1-1 TRBV21-1 . . CASSRHRDIKNTEAFF TGTGCCAGCAGCAGACACCGGGACATCAAGAACACTGAAGCTTTCTTT
TRBJ2-7 TRBV7-9 TRBD2 once CASSLGTSGVSYEQYF TGTGCCAGCAGCCTCGGGACTAGCGGGGTCTCCTACGAGCAGTACTTC
TRBJ1-3 TRBV6-2/TRBV6-3 . few CASTVDTRSGNTIYF TGTGCCAGCACCGTGGACACTCGCTCTGGAAACACCATATATTTT
TRBJ1-4 TRBV11-2 . . CASSLRPAGLTNEKLFF TGTGCCAGCAGCTTACGGCCCGCAGGGTTAACTAATGAAAAACTGTTTTTT
TRBJ2-1 TRBV7-3 TRBD2 . CASSLGLAGDEQFF TGTGCCAGCAGCTTGGGACTAGCGGGGGACGAGCAGTTCTTC
TRBJ1-6 TRBV11-2 . once CASSLWEYNSPLHF TGTGCCAGCAGCTTGTGGGAATATAATTCACCCCTCCACTTT
TRBJ1-2 TRBV20-1 TRBD1 few CSARGQGNYGYTF TGCAGTGCTAGAGGACAGGGGAACTATGGCTACACCTTC
TRBJ1-6 TRBV11-2 . few CASSAQAGSGNSPLHF TGTGCCAGCAGCGCCCAGGCAGGGAGCGGTAATTCACCCCTCCACTTT
TRBJ1-2 TRBV15 TRBD1 once CATSKTGGGYTF TGTGCCACCAGCAAGACAGGGGGTGGCTACACCTTC
TRBJ1-1 TRBV3-1 . . CASSQLQGYTEAFF TGTGCCAGCAGCCAACTACAGGGATACACTGAAGCTTTCTTT
TRBJ2-7 TRBV6-1 TRBD2 . CASTRGEGEQYF TGTGCCAGCACTCGCGGGGAGGGCGAGCAGTACTTC